This paragraph covers one TCR beta chain sequence. This entry is derived from a study of control samples from healthy donors and cancer patients. Data came from immunoSEQ multiplex PCR; TCRdb stores just in-frame clones and leaves some out. The sample has roughly 140,000 clones; approximately 88% are singletons. The CDR3 covers 15 residues. V was clipped by 1 base and J by 5 bases, with 14 bases between them. CDR1 MGHRA and CDR2 YSYEKL come from the germline V gene. This chain links TRBV4-1 with TRBJ2-5; D possibly corresponds to TRBD1 (6 bases). This TCR came from a man aged 25-40 years in good health. Sequences were obtained from blood. Written as DNA, the CDR3 is TGCGCCAGCAGCCAAGGTCAGGGGTCGGCGGAGACCCAGTACTTC. Protein: CASSQGQGSAETQYF.